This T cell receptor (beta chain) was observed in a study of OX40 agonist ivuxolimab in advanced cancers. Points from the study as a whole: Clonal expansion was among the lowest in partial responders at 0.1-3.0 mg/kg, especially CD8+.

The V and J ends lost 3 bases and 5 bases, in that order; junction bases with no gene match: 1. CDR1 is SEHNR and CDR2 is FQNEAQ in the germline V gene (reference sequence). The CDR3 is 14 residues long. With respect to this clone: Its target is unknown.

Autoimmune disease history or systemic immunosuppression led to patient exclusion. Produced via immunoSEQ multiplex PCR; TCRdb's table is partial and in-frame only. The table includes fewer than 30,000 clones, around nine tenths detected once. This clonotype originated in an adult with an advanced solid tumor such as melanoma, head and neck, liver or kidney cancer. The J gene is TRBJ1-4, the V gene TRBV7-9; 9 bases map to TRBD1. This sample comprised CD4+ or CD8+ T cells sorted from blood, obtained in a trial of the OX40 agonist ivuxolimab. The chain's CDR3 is CASSLGTGNEKLFF. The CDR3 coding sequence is TGTGCCAGCAGCTTGGGGACAGGGAATGAAAAACTGTTTTTT.